The rows below give T cell receptor beta chains drawn from one sample of a study of T cell changes during pregnancy in multiple sclerosis. This table comes from immunoSEQ multiplex PCR, and its TCRdb copy is limited to in-frame clones, with some not included. The sample yields over 50,000 clones, about 90% seen once. Source: peripheral blood, taken in the third trimester of pregnancy. The receptor source for this set is a female donor in good health, enrolled as a control in a pregnancy study. CDR3s include the opening cysteine and the closing phenylalanine or tryptophan. A D gene is named only where the DNA matches it firmly. Expanded clones get a size class; other rows say once, few or many, or leave the size out.

size: once
length: 15
V: TRBV10-3
J: TRBJ2-1
D: -
CDR3: CAISETQDSYNEQFF
DNA: TGTGCCATCAGTGAAACGCAGGACAGCTACAATGAGCAGTTCTTC

size: -
length: 14
V: TRBV18
J: TRBJ1-1
D: TRBD1
CDR3: CASSHGQGATEAFF
DNA: TGTGCCAGCTCCCACGGACAGGGGGCCACTGAAGCTTTCTTT

size: -
length: 14
V: TRBV6-5
J: TRBJ1-5
D: -
CDR3: CASSYGEGSQPQHF
DNA: TGTGCCAGCAGTTACGGCGAGGGTAGCCAGCCCCAGCATTTT

size: -
length: 16
V: TRBV5-1
J: TRBJ1-2
D: -
CDR3: CASSFRQQRAGYGYTF
DNA: TGCGCCAGCAGCTTCCGGCAACAACGGGCGGGCTATGGCTACACCTTC

size: -
length: 15
V: TRBV18
J: TRBJ1-1
D: -
CDR3: CASSPGGKDNTEAFF
DNA: TGTGCCAGCTCACCAGGAGGAAAGGATAACACTGAAGCTTTCTTT

size: once
length: 14
V: TRBV5-1
J: TRBJ2-3
D: TRBD2
CDR3: CASSISGGTDTQYF
DNA: TGCGCCAGCAGTATCAGCGGGGGGACAGATACGCAGTATTTT

size: -
length: 17
V: TRBV18
J: TRBJ2-6
D: -
CDR3: CASSPQGQTSGANVLTF
DNA: TGTGCCAGCTCACCCCAAGGACAGACCTCTGGGGCCAACGTCCTGACTTTC

size: -
length: 14
V: TRBV19
J: TRBJ1-2
D: TRBD1
CDR3: CASAGGRVDESYTF
DNA: TGTGCCAGCGCAGGGGGTCGGGTGGATGAAAGCTACACCTTC

size: -
length: 14
V: TRBV11-1
J: TRBJ2-5
D: -
CDR3: CASSLYRGQETQYF
DNA: TGTGCCAGCAGCTTATATCGGGGGCAAGAGACCCAGTACTTC

size: few
length: 13
V: TRBV5-1
J: TRBJ1-1
D: -
CDR3: CASSLVQGTEAFF
DNA: TGCGCCAGCAGCTTGGTACAGGGCACTGAAGCTTTCTTT

size: -
length: 12
V: TRBV5-6
J: TRBJ1-2
D: -
CDR3: CASSLGTVGYTF
DNA: TGTGCCAGCAGCTTGGGAACAGTCGGCTACACCTTC

size: -
length: 16
V: TRBV7-9
J: TRBJ2-1
D: TRBD1
CDR3: CASSTNRDRDLNEQFF
DNA: TGTGCCAGCAGCACAAATCGGGACAGGGATTTGAATGAGCAGTTCTTC

size: -
length: 15
V: TRBV11-2
J: TRBJ2-7
D: -
CDR3: CASSLGLAAKYEQYF
DNA: TGTGCCAGCAGCTTAGGATTGGCTGCCAAGTACGAGCAGTACTTC

size: -
length: 15
V: TRBV7-3
J: TRBJ2-7
D: -
CDR3: CASSSRSTGTQEQYF
DNA: TGTGCCAGCAGCTCCCGCTCGACGGGGACACAGGAGCAGTACTTC

size: -
length: 15
V: TRBV6-5
J: TRBJ1-3
D: -
CDR3: CASSYGDISGNTIYF
DNA: TGTGCCAGCAGTTACGGGGACATCTCTGGAAACACCATATATTTT

size: -
length: 13
V: TRBV15
J: TRBJ1-2
D: -
CDR3: CATSGLSQGDYTF
DNA: TGTGCCACCAGCGGCCTCTCACAGGGCGACTACACCTTC

size: -
length: 15
V: TRBV2
J: TRBJ2-6
D: -
CDR3: CASLQGPSGANVLTF
DNA: TGTGCCAGTCTACAGGGCCCCTCTGGGGCCAACGTCCTGACTTTC

size: once
length: 17
V: TRBV5-4
J: TRBJ2-1
D: TRBD2
CDR3: CASSLGGGAARAGGQFF
DNA: TGTGCCAGCAGCTTGGGGGGAGGGGCCGCCCGGGCCGGAGGGCAGTTCTTC

size: -
length: 15
V: TRBV4-1
J: TRBJ1-2
D: TRBD1
CDR3: CASSQTGQGKYGYTF
DNA: TGCGCCAGCAGCCAAACCGGACAGGGGAAGTATGGCTACACCTTC

size: -
length: 12
V: TRBV7-9
J: TRBJ1-2
D: -
CDR3: CASSRDSYGYTF
DNA: TGTGCCAGCAGCCGCGACAGCTATGGCTACACCTTC

size: once
length: 13
V: TRBV7-2
J: TRBJ2-5
D: -
CDR3: CASSTQAAGTQYF
DNA: TGTGCCAGCAGCACCCAAGCAGCGGGGACCCAGTACTTC

size: -
length: 16
V: TRBV18
J: TRBJ1-5
D: -
CDR3: CASSLQQGSSKQPQHF
DNA: TGTGCCAGCTCACTTCAACAGGGAAGCTCAAAACAGCCCCAGCATTTT

size: -
length: 20
V: TRBV10-3
J: TRBJ1-6
D: TRBD1
CDR3: CAIRREPGQGGSSYNSPLHF
DNA: TGTGCCATCAGGAGAGAGCCGGGACAGGGTGGGAGCTCCTATAATTCACCCCTCCACTTT

size: -
length: 15
V: TRBV7-9
J: TRBJ2-1
D: TRBD1
CDR3: CASSLARTGHNEQFF
DNA: TGTGCCAGCAGCTTAGCCAGGACAGGGCACAATGAGCAGTTCTTC